These 11 T cell receptor beta chains share one sample of origin, sequenced in a study of regulatory T cells in long-lasting Graves disease. Time point described: newly diagnosed GD, antithyroid drugs for less than 3 months. Researchers made the TCR library from RNA that was extracted from PBMCs. In building TCR beta libraries, iRepertoire HTBI primers were used together with Arm-PCR of CDR3 regions. From the multiplex PCR reads, TCRdb called clonotypes with MiXCR, one entry per CDR3 protein. The sample lists 350,000 to 450,000 distinct CDR3 sequences; approximately 16% were seen once. This sample also belongs to another study, concerning T cells in Graves' hyperthyroidism and ophthalmopathy.

Source: peripheral blood mononuclear cells (PBMCs), taken at new diagnosis, from a patient treated with antithyroid drugs. The receptor source for this set is a woman in her thirties or forties with Graves disease.

In regard to this clonotype: A read error may be the cause here, since a much bigger clone is one base away. The genes are TRBV28 and TRBJ2-7; tentatively, D is TRBD1 (6 bases). The germline V gene has CDR1 MDHEN and CDR2 SYDVKM. The ends were cut back, 6 bases at V and 3 bases at J, with 21 bases in the middle. The CDR3 has 16 residues. The CDR3 is CASSQDKAGRGYEQYF. The CDR3 DNA is TGTGCCAGCAGCCAAGATAAGGCGGGCAGGGGCTACGAGCAGTACTTC.

This clonotype was counted ten times or more. A junction end diverges from the germline sequence, so it may reflect a read error. The rearrangement links TRBV28 to TRBJ2-2, with 12 bases identical to TRBD2. Per germline, CDR1 MDHEN and CDR2 SYDVKM. The CDR3 is made up of 17 amino acids. The CDR3 DNA sequence: TGTGCCAGCAGGACCTCGCGGACTAGCGGGATCACCGGGAAGCTGTTTTTT. Translation gives CASRTSRTSGITGKLFF. Based on the CDR3 plus reference TRBV28 and TRBJ2-2, the full variable domain is DVKVTQSSRYLVKRTGEKVFLECVQDMDHENMFWYRQDPGLGLRLIYFSYDVKMKEKGDIPEGYSVSREKKERFSLILESASTNQTSMYLCASRTSRTSGITGKLFFGEGSRLTVL.

This clonotype was observed at least ten times. The chain combines TRBV6-5 with TRBJ2-5, with TRBD2 matching 7 bases. This CDR3 contains 16 residues. V shed 2 bases, J shed 1 base, and the junction held 7 bases outside the gene matches. CDR1 and CDR2 from the germline V gene are MNHEY and SVGAGI. The CDR3: CASSYTYGTTQETQYF. CDR3 nucleotide sequence: TGTGCCAGCAGTTACACCTACGGGACTACCCAAGAGACCCAGTACTTC.

The gene calls are TRBV11-3 and TRBJ2-5, with 9 bases identical to TRBD1. Germline V gene data show CDR1 as SGHNT and CDR2 as YENEEA. The junction had 13 bases not matched to a gene; V was cut back by 0 bases and J by 5 bases. This CDR3 region has 18 residues. CDR3 sequence (DNA): TGTGCCAGCAGCTTAGATGGTGGGACCGGGACAGGGAGGGAGACCCAGTACTTC. Amino acid sequence: CASSLDGGTGTGRETQYF. Supplemented by reference TRBV11-3 and TRBJ2-5, the full variable domain reads EAGVVQSPRYKIIEKKQPVAFWCNPISGHNTLYWYLQNLGQGPELLIRYENEEAVDDSQLPKDRFSAERLKGVDSTLKIQPAELGDSAVYLCASSLDGGTGTGRETQYFGPGTRLLVL.

This clonotype was seen repeatedly, ten times or more. The V and J genes are TRBV4-2 and TRBJ2-3, with 7 bases fitting TRBD2. The CDR3 is 14 residues long. Looked up from germline, CDR1 is LGHNA and CDR2 is YNFKEQ. V shed 5 bases and J 4 bases; nucleotides not matched to a gene: 6. CDR3 region: CASSTWAGADTQYF. The CDR3 coding sequence is TGTGCCAGCAGCACTTGGGCGGGAGCAGATACGCAGTATTTT.

This clonotype was counted only a few times. This chain joins TRBV9 and TRBJ1-1; 8 bases fit TRBD1. Germline values: CDR1 SGDLS, CDR2 YYNGEE. The CDR3 contains 15 residues. V dropped 5 bases and J dropped 2; count of bases not matched to a gene: 8. CDR3 protein: CASSAGTGVNTEAFF. The CDR3 DNA follows: TGTGCCAGCAGTGCCGGGACAGGCGTTAACACTGAAGCTTTCTTT.

This clonotype was detected many times. This chain links TRBV15 with TRBJ2-1, with 11 bases that match TRBD2. Germline V gene lookup returns CDR1 LNHNV and CDR2 YYDKDF (reference sequence). This CDR3 spans 16 amino acids. V shed 1 base and J 4 bases; nucleotides not matched to a gene: 3. The CDR3 bases are TGTGCCACCAGCAGAGGGGCTAGCGGGGGGTACAATGAGCAGTTCTTC. Translation: CATSRGASGGYNEQFF. Full variable domain (rest looked up from reference TRBV15 and TRBJ2-1): DAMVIQNPRYQVTQFGKPVTLSCSQTLNHNVMYWYQQKSSQAPKLLFHYYDKDFNNEADTPDNFQSRRPNTSFCFLDIRSPGLGDTAMYLCATSRGASGGYNEQFFGPGTRLTVL.

This clonotype was observed at least ten times. This chain links TRBV12-3 or TRBV12-4 with TRBJ1-6, with D perhaps matching TRBD1 (5 bases). V lost 5 bases to trimming and J lost 8 bases, with 16 bases between them. This CDR3 comprises 15 residues. The chain's CDR3 is CASSSRVGWDSPLHF. DNA for the CDR3: TGTGCCAGCAGTAGCAGGGTCGGGTGGGATTCACCCCTCCACTTT.

This clonotype was detected ten times or more. The rearrangement joins TRBV7-2 to TRBJ2-7; D gene uncertain. Germline CDR1 is SGHTA and CDR2 is FQGNSA. Trimming cost V 4 bases and J 5 bases, with 12 bases left between them. The CDR3 runs to 13 residues. CDR3 region: CASSYMLRDEQYF. The CDR3 DNA reads TGTGCCAGCAGCTACATGTTAAGGGACGAGCAGTACTTC.

This sequence joins TRBV28 and TRBJ2-3, with D hard to call. With 5 bases removed from V and 1 base from J, the gap between germline ends came to 16 bases. This CDR3 has 16 residues. Germline CDR1 is MDHEN and CDR2 is SYDVKM. In DNA form, the CDR3 reads TGTGCCAGCAGTCCTCCGAGCCCCTTGGGCACAGATACGCAGTATTTT. Encoded protein: CASSPPSPLGTDTQYF.

This clonotype was seen a few times. The chain links TRBV6-4 to TRBJ2-3; 10 nucleotides align to TRBD1. The CDR3 is made up of 15 amino acids. Trimming took 6 bases from V and 4 from J; bases not matched to a gene: 7. Looked up from germline, CDR1 is MRHNA and CDR2 is SNTAGT. CDR3 bases: TGTGCCAGCAGCGCGACAGGGGGCGCGGCAGATACGCAGTATTTT. Protein: CASSATGGAADTQYF.